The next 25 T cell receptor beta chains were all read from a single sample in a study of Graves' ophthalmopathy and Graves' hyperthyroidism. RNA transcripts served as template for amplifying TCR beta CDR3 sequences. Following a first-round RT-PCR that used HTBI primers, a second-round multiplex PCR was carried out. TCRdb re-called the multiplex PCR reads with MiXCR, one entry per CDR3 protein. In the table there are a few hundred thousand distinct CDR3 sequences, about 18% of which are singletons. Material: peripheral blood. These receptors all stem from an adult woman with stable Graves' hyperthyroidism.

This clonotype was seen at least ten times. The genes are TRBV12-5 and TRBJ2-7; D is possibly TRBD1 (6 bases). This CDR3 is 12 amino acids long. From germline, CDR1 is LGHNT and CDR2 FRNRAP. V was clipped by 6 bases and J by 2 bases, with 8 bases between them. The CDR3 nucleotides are TGTGCTAGTGGCCCAGGGGCCTACGAGCAGTACTTC. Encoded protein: CASGPGAYEQYF.

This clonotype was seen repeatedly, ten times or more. CDR3 loop: CSVEDPQRGRETQYF. The CDR3 bases are TGCAGCGTTGAGGACCCTCAGCGGGGGCGAGAGACCCAGTACTTC. This sequence joins TRBV29-1 and TRBJ2-5; 8 bases match TRBD2. The CDR3 contains 15 residues. Germline CDR1 reads SQVTM; CDR2 reads ANQGSEA. V trimming: 3 bases; J trimming: 4 bases; junction bases outside the gene matches: 10.

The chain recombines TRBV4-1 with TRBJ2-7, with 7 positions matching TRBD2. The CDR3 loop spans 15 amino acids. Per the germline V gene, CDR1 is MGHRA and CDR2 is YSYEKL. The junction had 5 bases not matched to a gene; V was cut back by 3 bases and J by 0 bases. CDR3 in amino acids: CASSHPGLSSYEQYF. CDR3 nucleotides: TGCGCCAGCAGCCACCCGGGACTAAGCTCCTACGAGCAGTACTTC.

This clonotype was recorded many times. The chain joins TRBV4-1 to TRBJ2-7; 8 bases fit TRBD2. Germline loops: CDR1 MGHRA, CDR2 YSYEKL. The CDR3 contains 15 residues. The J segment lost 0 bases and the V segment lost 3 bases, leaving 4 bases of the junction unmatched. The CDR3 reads CASSHRSGSSYEQYF. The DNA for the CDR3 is TGCGCCAGCAGCCATCGCAGCGGGAGCTCCTACGAGCAGTACTTC.

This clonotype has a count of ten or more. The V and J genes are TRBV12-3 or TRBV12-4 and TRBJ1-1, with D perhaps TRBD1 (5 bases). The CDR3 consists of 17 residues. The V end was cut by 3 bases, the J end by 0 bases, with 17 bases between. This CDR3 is CASSLGKPGTMNTEAFF. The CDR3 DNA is TGTGCCAGCAGTTTGGGAAAGCCAGGGACCATGAACACTGAAGCTTTCTTT.

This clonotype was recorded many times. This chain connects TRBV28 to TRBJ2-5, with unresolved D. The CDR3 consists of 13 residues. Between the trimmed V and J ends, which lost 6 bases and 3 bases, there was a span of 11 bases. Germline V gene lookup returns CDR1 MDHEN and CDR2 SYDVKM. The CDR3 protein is CASRTRKEETQYF. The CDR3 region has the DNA TGTGCCAGCAGGACAAGGAAAGAAGAGACCCAGTACTTC. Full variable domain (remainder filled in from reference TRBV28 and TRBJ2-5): DVKVTQSSRYLVKRTGEKVFLECVQDMDHENMFWYRQDPGLGLRLIYFSYDVKMKEKGDIPEGYSVSREKKERFSLILESASTNQTSMYLCASRTRKEETQYFGPGTRLLVL.

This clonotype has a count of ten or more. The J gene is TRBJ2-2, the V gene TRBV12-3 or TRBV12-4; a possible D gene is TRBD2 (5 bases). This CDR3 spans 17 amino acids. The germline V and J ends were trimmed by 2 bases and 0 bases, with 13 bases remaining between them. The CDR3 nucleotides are TGTGCCAGCAGTTTAAACTTCCCGGGATCGAACACCGGGGAGCTGTTTTTT. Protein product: CASSLNFPGSNTGELFF.

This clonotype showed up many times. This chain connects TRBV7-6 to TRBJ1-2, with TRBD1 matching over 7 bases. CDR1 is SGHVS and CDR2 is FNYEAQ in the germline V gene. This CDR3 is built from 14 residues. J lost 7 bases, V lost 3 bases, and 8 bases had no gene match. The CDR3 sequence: CASSLQDRVGGYTF. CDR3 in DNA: TGTGCCAGCAGCTTGCAAGACAGGGTTGGTGGCTACACCTTC.

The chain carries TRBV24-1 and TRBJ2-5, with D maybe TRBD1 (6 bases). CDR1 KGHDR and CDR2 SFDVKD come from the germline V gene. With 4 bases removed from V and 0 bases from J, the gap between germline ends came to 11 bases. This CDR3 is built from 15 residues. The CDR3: CATSEPGQYQETQYF. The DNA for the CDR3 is TGTGCCACCAGTGAACCCGGACAGTACCAAGAGACCCAGTACTTC.

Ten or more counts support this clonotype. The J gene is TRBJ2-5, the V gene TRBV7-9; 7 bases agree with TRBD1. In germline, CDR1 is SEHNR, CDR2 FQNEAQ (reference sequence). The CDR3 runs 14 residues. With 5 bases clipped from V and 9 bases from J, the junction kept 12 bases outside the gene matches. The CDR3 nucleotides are TGTGCCAGCAGCCAGACGACAGGGCGCGAGGCCCAGTACTTC. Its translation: CASSQTTGREAQYF.

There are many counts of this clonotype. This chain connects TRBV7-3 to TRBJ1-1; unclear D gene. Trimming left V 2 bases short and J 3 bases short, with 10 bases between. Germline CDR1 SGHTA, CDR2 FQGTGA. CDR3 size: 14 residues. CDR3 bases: TGTGCCAGCAGCTTAGCTGGGTTGGACACTGAAGCTTTCTTT. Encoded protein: CASSLAGLDTEAFF.

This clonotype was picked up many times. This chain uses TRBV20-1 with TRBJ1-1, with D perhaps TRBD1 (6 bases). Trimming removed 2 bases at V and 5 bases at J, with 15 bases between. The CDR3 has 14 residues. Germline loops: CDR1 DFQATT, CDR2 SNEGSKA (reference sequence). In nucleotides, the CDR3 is TGCAGTGCTAGACCAGGGACACTGGTAACTGAAGCTTTCTTT. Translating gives CSARPGTLVTEAFF.

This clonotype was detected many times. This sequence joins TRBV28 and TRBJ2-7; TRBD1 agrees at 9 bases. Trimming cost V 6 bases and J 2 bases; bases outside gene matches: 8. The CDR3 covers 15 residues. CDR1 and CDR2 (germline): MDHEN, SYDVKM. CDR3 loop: CASRLPGQGTYEQYF. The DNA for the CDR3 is TGTGCCAGCAGACTACCGGGACAGGGAACCTACGAGCAGTACTTC.

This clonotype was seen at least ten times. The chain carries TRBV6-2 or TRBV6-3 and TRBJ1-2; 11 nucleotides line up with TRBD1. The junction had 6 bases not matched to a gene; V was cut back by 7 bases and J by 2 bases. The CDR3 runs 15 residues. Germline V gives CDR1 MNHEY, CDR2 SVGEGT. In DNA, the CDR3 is TGTGCCAGCAACGGACAGGGGGCGCAGAACTATGGCTACACCTTC. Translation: CASNGQGAQNYGYTF.

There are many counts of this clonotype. The CDR3 protein is CASNFGSMETQYF. CDR3 nucleotides: TGTGCCAGCAACTTCGGGAGCATGGAGACCCAGTACTTC. V usage is TRBV28 and J usage is TRBJ2-5, with D possibly being TRBD2 (6 bases). The germline gives CDR1 MDHEN, CDR2 SYDVKM. Trimming shortened V by 7 bases and J by 5 bases, and 14 bases separated the two germline ends. CDR3 length: 13 amino acids.

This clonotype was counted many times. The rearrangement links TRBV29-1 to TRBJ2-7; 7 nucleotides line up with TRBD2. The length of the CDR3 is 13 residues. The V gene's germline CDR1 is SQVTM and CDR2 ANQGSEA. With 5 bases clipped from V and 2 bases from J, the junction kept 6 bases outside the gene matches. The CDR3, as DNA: TGCAGCGTTTGCGGGGGAACAACCTACGAGCAGTACTTC. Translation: CSVCGGTTYEQYF.

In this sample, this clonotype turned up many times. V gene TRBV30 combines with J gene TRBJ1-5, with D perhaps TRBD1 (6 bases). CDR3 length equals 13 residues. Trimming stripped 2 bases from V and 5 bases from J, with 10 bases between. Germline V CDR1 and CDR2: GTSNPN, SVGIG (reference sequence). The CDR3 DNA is TGTGCCTGGAGTCACAGGGACTATCAGCCCCAGCATTTT. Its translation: CAWSHRDYQPQHF.

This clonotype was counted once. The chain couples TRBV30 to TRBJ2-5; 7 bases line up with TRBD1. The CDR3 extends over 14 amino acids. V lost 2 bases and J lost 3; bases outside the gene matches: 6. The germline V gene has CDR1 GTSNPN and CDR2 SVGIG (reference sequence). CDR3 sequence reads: CAWSTGTDKETQYF. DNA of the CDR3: TGTGCCTGGAGTACCGGGACAGACAAAGAGACCCAGTACTTC.

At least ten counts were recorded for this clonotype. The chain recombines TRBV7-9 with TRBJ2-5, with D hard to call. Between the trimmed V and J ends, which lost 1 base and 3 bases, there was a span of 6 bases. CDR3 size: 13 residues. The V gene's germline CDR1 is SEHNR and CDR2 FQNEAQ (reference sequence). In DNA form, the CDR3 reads TGTGCCAGCAGCTTAGGTCAGAAAGAGACCCAGTACTTC. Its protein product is CASSLGQKETQYF.

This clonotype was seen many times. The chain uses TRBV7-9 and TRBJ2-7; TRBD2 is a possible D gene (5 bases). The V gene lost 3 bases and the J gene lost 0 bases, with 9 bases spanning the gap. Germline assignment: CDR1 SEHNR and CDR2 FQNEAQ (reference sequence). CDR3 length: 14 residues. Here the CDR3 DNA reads TGTGCCAGCAGCTTTAATAGCGCCTCCTACGAGCAGTACTTC. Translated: CASSFNSASYEQYF.

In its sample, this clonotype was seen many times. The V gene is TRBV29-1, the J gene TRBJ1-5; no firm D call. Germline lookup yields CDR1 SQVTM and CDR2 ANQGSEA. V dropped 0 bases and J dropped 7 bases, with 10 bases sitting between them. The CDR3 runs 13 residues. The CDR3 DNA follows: TGCAGCGTTGAAGACCCTGAGGGCCAGCCCCAGCATTTT. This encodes CSVEDPEGQPQHF.

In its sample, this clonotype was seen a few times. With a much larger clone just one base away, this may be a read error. CDR3 in DNA: TGTGCCAGCAGTGAAGCTTCAGGGCCCACCGGGGAGCTGTGTTTT. Protein product: CASSEASGPTGELCF. This chain joins TRBV2 and TRBJ2-2; D tentatively fits TRBD1 or TRBD2 (5 bases each). This CDR3 comprises 15 residues. Germline V lookup: CDR1 SNHLY, CDR2 FYNNEI.

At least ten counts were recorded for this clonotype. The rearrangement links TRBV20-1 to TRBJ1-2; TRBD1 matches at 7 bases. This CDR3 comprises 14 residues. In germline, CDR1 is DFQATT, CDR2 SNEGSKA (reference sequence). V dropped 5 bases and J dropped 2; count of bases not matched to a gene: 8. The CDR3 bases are TGCAGTGCTGACCCGGACAGGCTAAACTATGGCTACACCTTC. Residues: CSADPDRLNYGYTF.

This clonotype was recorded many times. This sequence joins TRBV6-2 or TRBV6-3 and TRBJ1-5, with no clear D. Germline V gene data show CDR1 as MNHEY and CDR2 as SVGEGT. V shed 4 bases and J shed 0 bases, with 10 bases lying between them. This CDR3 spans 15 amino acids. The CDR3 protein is CASSSRAYSNQPQHF. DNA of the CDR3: TGTGCCAGCAGTTCTCGGGCCTATAGCAATCAGCCCCAGCATTTT.

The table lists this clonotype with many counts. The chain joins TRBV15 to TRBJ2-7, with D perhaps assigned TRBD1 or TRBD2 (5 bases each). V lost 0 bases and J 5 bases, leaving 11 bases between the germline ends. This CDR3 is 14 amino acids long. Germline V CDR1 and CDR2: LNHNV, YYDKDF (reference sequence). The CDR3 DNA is TGTGCCACCAGCAGAGATGTTATGGGGGACGAGCAGTACTTC. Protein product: CATSRDVMGDEQYF.